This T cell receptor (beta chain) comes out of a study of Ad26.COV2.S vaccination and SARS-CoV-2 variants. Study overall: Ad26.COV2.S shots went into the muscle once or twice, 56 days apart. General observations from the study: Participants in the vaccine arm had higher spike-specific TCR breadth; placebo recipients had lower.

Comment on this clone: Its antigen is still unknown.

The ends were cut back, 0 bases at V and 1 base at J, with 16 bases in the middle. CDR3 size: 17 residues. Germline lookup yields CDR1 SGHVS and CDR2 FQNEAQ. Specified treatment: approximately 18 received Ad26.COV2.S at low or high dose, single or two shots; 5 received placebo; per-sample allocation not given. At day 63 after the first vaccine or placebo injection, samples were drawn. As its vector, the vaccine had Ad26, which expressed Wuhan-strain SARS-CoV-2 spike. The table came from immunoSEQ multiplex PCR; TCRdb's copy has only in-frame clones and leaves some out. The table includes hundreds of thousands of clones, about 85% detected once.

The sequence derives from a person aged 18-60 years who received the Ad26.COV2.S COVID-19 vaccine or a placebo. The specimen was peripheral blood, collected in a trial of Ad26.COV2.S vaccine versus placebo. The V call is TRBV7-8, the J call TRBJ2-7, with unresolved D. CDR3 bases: TGTGCCAGCAGCTTAGCTTCACCAAGCCCTGCGTCCTACGAGCAGTACTTC. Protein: CASSLASPSPASYEQYF.